A selection of T cell receptor beta chains follows, all from one sample in a study of T cells expressing NK-cell markers. Following a re-call of the 5' RACE reads, TCRdb has one entry per CDR3 protein and lacks DNA. The sample table sets out around 180,000 distinct CDR3 sequences. The specimen sequenced was blood T cells: a sorted CD56 or NKG2C T cell subset, CD4+ or CD8+ T cells, or bulk PBMC T cells (not recorded which). The receptor source for this set is a man aged 18-75 years in good health. CDR3s include the opening cysteine and the closing phenylalanine or tryptophan.

j_call,v_call,cdr3_aa
TRBJ2-1,TRBV19,CASSIGGQNEQFF
TRBJ2-2,TRBV5-8,CASSLLLGGSDTGELFF
TRBJ2-3,TRBV5-6,CASSGMTSGGLDTQYF
TRBJ2-1,TRBV3-1,CASSQESWGADEQFF
TRBJ2-1,TRBV24-1,CATSDLMSGNEQFF
TRBJ1-5,TRBV6-2/TRBV6-3,CASTATGDPHQPQHF
TRBJ2-7,TRBV6-6,CASWGTDTYEQYF
TRBJ2-3,TRBV27,CASSFGVGTDTQYF
TRBJ1-1,TRBV27,CASSLSPPDYTEAFF
TRBJ1-6,TRBV3-1,CASSQDTDGNYNSPLHF
TRBJ2-1,TRBV6-5,CASSYSLAGGLDEQFF
TRBJ2-7,TRBV15,CATSRSSGTGPYEQYF
TRBJ2-1,TRBV27,CASQTGPYNEQFF
TRBJ2-5,TRBV21-1,CASSKEGVKGETQYF
TRBJ2-1,TRBV2,CASSGGENEQFF
TRBJ1-1,TRBV2,CASSKPGRTEAFF